A single sample gave rise to the 15 T cell receptor beta chains below, sequenced in a study of blood T cell repertoires in COVID-19. Repertoires were generated with immunoSEQ multiplex PCR, while TCRdb's copy carries only in-frame clones and drops some. The repertoire holds more than 150,000 clones, 70% to 90% seen once, with around 2.7% in the top ten. The specimen sequenced was peripheral blood. Receptors were obtained from a man in his forties with active or convalescent COVID-19.

CDR3 bases: TGTGCCAGCAGCCGGACAGGTAATCAGCCCCAGCATTTT. It translates to CASSRTGNQPQHF. J is TRBJ1-5 and V is TRBV27; 7 bases are a match to TRBD1. CDR1 MNHEY and CDR2 SMNVEV come from the germline V gene (reference sequence). The CDR3 loop spans 13 amino acids. V shed 6 bases and J 4 bases; nucleotides not matched to a gene: 3.

The table lists this clone with a count of one. This chain links TRBV18 with TRBJ2-1, with D possibly matching TRBD1 (6 bases). The CDR3 runs to 15 residues. V was trimmed by 0 bases and J by 5 bases, leaving 11 bases between them. Germline loops: CDR1 KGHSH, CDR2 LQKENI. CDR3 bases: TGTGCCAGCTCACCACCGGGGGCCCCCCACAATGAGCAGTTCTTC. Encoded protein: CASSPPGAPHNEQFF.

This sequence joins TRBV5-5 and TRBJ2-3, with TRBD2 identical over 10 bases. V lost 4 bases and J lost 5; bases outside the gene matches: 7. The CDR3 totals 15 residues. Germline CDR1 reads SGHKS; CDR2 reads YYEKEE (reference sequence). In DNA, the CDR3 is TGTGCCAGCAGCCCTCAGCGGGGGGGCAGAGATACGCAGTATTTT. Its protein product is CASSPQRGGRDTQYF. Looking up the rest from reference TRBV5-5 and TRBJ2-3 gives the full variable domain: DAGVTQSPTHLIKTRGQQVTLRCSPISGHKSVSWYQQVLGQGPQFIFQYYEKEERGRGNFPDRFSARQFPNYSSELNVNALLLGDSALYLCASSPQRGGRDTQYFGPGTRLTVL.

In this sample, this clone turned up once. The V call is TRBV6-5, the J call TRBJ1-1; a possible D gene is TRBD1 (6 bases). Germline assignment: CDR1 MNHEY and CDR2 SVGAGI. The CDR3 runs to 15 residues. V was cut by 4 bases and J by 1 base, with 13 bases left in between. The CDR3: CASSSLIQGNTEAFF. The CDR3 DNA sequence: TGTGCCAGCAGTTCTCTAATACAGGGGAACACTGAAGCTTTCTTT.

The chain is built from TRBV23-1 and TRBJ2-1; D uncertain. TRBV23-1 is recorded as an ORF, its role being uncertain. V shed 1 base and J shed 5 bases, with 6 bases lying between them. The CDR3 has 13 residues. The CDR3 region is CASSQYSNNEQFF. CDR3 DNA: TGCGCCAGCAGTCAATACAGCAACAATGAGCAGTTCTTC.

The gene calls are TRBV5-6 and TRBJ1-1; D is ambiguous. This CDR3 region has 14 residues. V was clipped by 3 bases and J by 2 bases, with 11 bases between them. Germline-derived CDR1 and CDR2 are SGHDT and YYEEEE. The CDR3 sequence: CASSYAGANTEAFF. CDR3 DNA sequence: TGTGCCAGCAGCTATGCAGGCGCTAACACTGAAGCTTTCTTT.

The chain combines TRBV15 with TRBJ1-6, with a possible D match to TRBD1 (5 bases). Deletions cut 7 bases from V and 0 bases from J, with 19 bases between. The CDR3 runs 18 residues. From germline, CDR1 is LNHNV and CDR2 YYDKDF (reference sequence). This CDR3 reads CATTAKAGGSSYNSPLHF. CDR3 nucleotides: TGTGCCACCACCGCCAAGGCGGGGGGTAGCTCCTATAATTCACCCCTCCACTTT.

J is TRBJ2-3 and V is TRBV9; a weak D match, TRBD1 (6 bases). V was cut by 0 bases and J by 6 bases, with 11 bases left in between. The V gene's germline CDR1 is SGDLS and CDR2 YYNGEE. The CDR3 is 14 amino acids. CDR3 sequence (DNA): TGTGCCAGCAGCGTAGGACAGGTTTGGGATACGCAGTATTTT. It is translated as CASSVGQVWDTQYF.

The V and J genes are TRBV6-5 and TRBJ2-1; a possible D gene is TRBD1 (6 bases). This CDR3 comprises 14 residues. The germline V and J ends were trimmed by 6 bases and 4 bases, with 13 bases remaining between them. CDR1 is MNHEY, CDR2 SVGAGI, per germline. CDR3 DNA sequence: TGTGCCAGCAGACAGGGCATACTTTACAATGAGCAGTTCTTC. This gives the protein CASRQGILYNEQFF.

This rearrangement joins TRBV5-3 to TRBJ1-2, with TRBD1 matching 7 bases. TRBV5-3 is given ORF status, its function remaining uncertain. V lost 5 bases to trimming and J lost 7 bases; unmatched junction nucleotides: 11. The CDR3 runs to 14 residues. CDR3 DNA sequence: TGTGCCAGAAGGCCCCTACAGGGGAGAATTGGCTACACCTTC. As protein: CARRPLQGRIGYTF.

A word on this clone: Other DNA sequences in the same sample also yield this CDR3. The rearrangement joins TRBV19 to TRBJ2-7, with D possibly matching TRBD1 (6 bases). The CDR3 spans 11 residues. The germline V gene has CDR1 LNHDA and CDR2 SQIVND (reference sequence). Trimming took 8 bases from V and 4 from J, leaving 9 bases between them. CDR3 nucleotides: TGTGCCAGTTCGGACAGTTACGAGCAGTACTTC. Its translation: CASSDSYEQYF.

The rearrangement joins TRBV18 to TRBJ2-5; 14 bases are shared with TRBD2. The V gene's germline CDR1 is KGHSH and CDR2 LQKENI. V shed 4 bases, J shed 1 base, and the junction held 2 bases outside the gene matches. This CDR3 has 16 amino acids. This chain's CDR3 is CASSRGLAGVQETQYF. CDR3 in DNA: TGTGCCAGCTCACGGGGACTAGCGGGGGTCCAAGAGACCCAGTACTTC.

The genes are TRBV9 and TRBJ2-1; 7 nucleotides align to TRBD2. V shed 0 bases and J 4 bases; nucleotides not matched to a gene: 4. Germline CDR1 and CDR2: SGDLS and YYNGEE. This CDR3 has 15 amino acids. The CDR3 spells CASSVEAGEYNEQFF. CDR3 coding DNA: TGTGCCAGCAGCGTAGAGGCGGGGGAATACAATGAGCAGTTCTTC.

This rearrangement joins TRBV5-6 to TRBJ1-6, with D perhaps TRBD1 (6 bases). The CDR3 totals 15 residues. V lost 0 bases and J lost 9, with 13 bases in between. Germline CDR1 SGHDT, CDR2 YYEEEE. The CDR3 DNA reads TGTGCCAGCAGCTTGGGCCCAGGGACAAGTTCACCCCTCCACTTT. Amino acids: CASSLGPGTSSPLHF.

This clone turned up a few times. This chain uses TRBV2 with TRBJ1-5; D is uncertain. This CDR3 has 13 amino acids. CDR1 SNHLY and CDR2 FYNNEI come from the germline V gene. Deletions cut 6 bases from V and 0 bases from J, with 6 bases between. CDR3 residues: CASSPSSNQPQHF. CDR3 bases: TGTGCCAGCAGCCCGAGTAGCAATCAGCCCCAGCATTTT.